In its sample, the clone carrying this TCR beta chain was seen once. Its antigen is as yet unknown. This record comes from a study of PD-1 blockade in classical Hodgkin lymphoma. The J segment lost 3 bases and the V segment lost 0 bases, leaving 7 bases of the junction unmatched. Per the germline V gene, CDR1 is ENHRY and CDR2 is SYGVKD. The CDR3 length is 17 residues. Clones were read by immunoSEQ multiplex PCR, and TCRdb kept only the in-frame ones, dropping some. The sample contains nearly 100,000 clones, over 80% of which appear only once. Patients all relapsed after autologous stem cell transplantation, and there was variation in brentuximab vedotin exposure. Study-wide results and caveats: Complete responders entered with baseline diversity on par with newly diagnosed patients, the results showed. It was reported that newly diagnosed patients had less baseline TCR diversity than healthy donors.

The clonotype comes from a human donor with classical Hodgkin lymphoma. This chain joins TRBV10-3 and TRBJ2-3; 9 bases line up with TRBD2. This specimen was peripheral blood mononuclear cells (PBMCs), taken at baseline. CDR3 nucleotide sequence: TGTGCCATCAGTGAGTCGAAGGCGGGAGGGGGAACAGATACGCAGTATTTT. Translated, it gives CAISESKAGGGTDTQYF.